Listed here are 23 T cell receptor beta chains from one sample, sequenced in a study of technical replicates of blood from a handful of donors. Here immunoSEQ multiplex PCR was the method, and the copy in TCRdb shows in-frame clones only, minus some. Here the sample spans approximately 97,000 clones, 95% being singletons. Material: T cells isolated from PBMCs. These receptors were obtained from a human donor in good health.

The chain couples TRBV5-1 to TRBJ2-6; no reliable D call. The CDR3 contains 15 residues. V was pared by 6 bases and J by 0 bases, with 10 bases between. Germline V lookup: CDR1 SGHRS, CDR2 YFSETQ. DNA for the CDR3: TGCGCCAGCACCCAGGTTCTCTCTGGGGCCAACGTCCTGACTTTC. Its protein is CASTQVLSGANVLTF.

This rearrangement joins TRBV5-1 to TRBJ1-3, with a possible D match to TRBD1 (5 bases). Germline assignment: CDR1 SGHRS and CDR2 YFSETQ. The CDR3 length is 15 residues. The ends were cut back, 4 bases at V and 0 bases at J, with 11 bases in the middle. CDR3 region: CASSGGTTSGNTIYF. For the CDR3, the DNA is TGCGCCAGCAGCGGGGGGACGACCTCTGGAAACACCATATATTTT. The full variable domain, completed using reference TRBV5-1 and TRBJ1-3, is KAGVTQTPRYLIKTRGQQVTLSCSPISGHRSVSWYQQTPGQGLQFLFEYFSETQRNKGNFPGRFSGRQFSNSRSEMNVSTLELGDSALYLCASSGGTTSGNTIYFGEGSWLTVV.

This chain joins TRBV5-4 and TRBJ1-2; tentative D call: TRBD1 (5 bases). V lost 0 bases and J lost 6, with 9 bases in between. This CDR3 has 13 amino acids. Per the germline V gene, CDR1 is SGHNT and CDR2 is YYREEE (reference sequence). The CDR3 DNA reads as TGTGCCAGCAGCTTGGAGGGGCGCCATGGCTACACCTTC. It encodes CASSLEGRHGYTF.

This chain links TRBV7-3 with TRBJ2-7; D perhaps matches TRBD2 (7 bases). Germline V gene sequence: CDR1 SGHTA, CDR2 FQGTGA. The CDR3 runs to 15 residues. V gave up 0 bases and J gave up 6 bases, with 15 bases separating them. The CDR3 is CASSLTSRGAGEQYF. CDR3 in DNA: TGTGCCAGCAGCTTAACGTCCCGGGGGGCAGGCGAGCAGTACTTC.

The chain employs TRBV11-1 and TRBJ1-4; TRBD1 agrees at 7 bases. Trimming took 4 bases from V and 0 from J; bases not matched to a gene: 5. The CDR3 covers 16 residues. The germline V gene has CDR1 SGHAT and CDR2 FQDESV (reference sequence). CDR3 in amino acids: CASSSGQAATNEKLFF. CDR3 nucleotides: TGTGCCAGCAGCTCCGGACAGGCGGCAACTAATGAAAAACTGTTTTTT. The whole variable domain, remainder taken from reference TRBV11-1 and TRBJ1-4, is EAEVAQSPRYKITEKSQAVAFWCDPISGHATLYWYRQILGQGPELLVQFQDESVVDDSQLPKDRFSAERLKGVDSTLKIQPAELGDSAMYLCASSSGQAATNEKLFFGSGTQLSVL.

The chain carries TRBV29-1 and TRBJ2-2, with no clear D. The CDR3 sequence is 13 residues long. The V gene lost 4 bases and the J gene lost 3 bases, with 9 bases spanning the gap. Per the germline V gene, CDR1 is SQVTM and CDR2 is ANQGSEA. CDR3 protein: CSVGSTYTGELFF. CDR3 in DNA: TGCAGCGTTGGGTCTACCTACACCGGGGAGCTGTTTTTT.

This chain uses TRBV30 with TRBJ2-7, with 7 bases identical to TRBD1. CDR1 GTSNPN and CDR2 SVGIG come from the germline V gene (reference sequence). The length of the CDR3 is 13 residues. V was pared by 3 bases and J by 5 bases, with 7 bases of the junction left unmatched. The CDR3 sequence: CAWSPDRVHEQYF. The CDR3 nucleotides read TGTGCCTGGAGCCCCGACAGGGTCCACGAGCAGTACTTC. Variable domain in full (rest from reference TRBV30 and TRBJ2-7): SQTIHQWPATLVQPVGSPLSLECTVEGTSNPNLYWYRQAAGRGLQLLFYSVGIGQISSEVPQNLSASRPQDRQFILSSKKLLLSDSGFYLCAWSPDRVHEQYFGPGTRLTVT.

J is TRBJ2-3 and V is TRBV5-6, with 9 positions matching TRBD2. Germline assignment: CDR1 SGHDT and CDR2 YYEEEE. This CDR3 comprises 17 residues. The V segment lost 1 base and the J segment 0 bases; nucleotides outside the gene matches: 6. In DNA, the CDR3 is TGTGCCAGCAGCTTGTACTCTAGCGGGATAAGCACAGATACGCAGTATTTT. Amino acids: CASSLYSSGISTDTQYF. Combining the CDR3 with reference TRBV5-6 and TRBJ2-3 gives the whole variable domain DAGVTQSPTHLIKTRGQQVTLRCSPKSGHDTVSWYQQALGQGPQFIFQYYEEEERQRGNFPDRFSGHQFPNYSSELNVNALLLGDSALYLCASSLYSSGISTDTQYFGPGTRLTVL.

The chain uses TRBV7-9 and TRBJ1-2; D call uncertain. Per the germline V gene, CDR1 is SEHNR and CDR2 is FQNEAQ (reference sequence). V was cut by 5 bases and J by 4 bases, with 5 bases left in between. The CDR3 covers 11 residues. CDR3 DNA sequence: TGTGCCAGCAGCCAGATCTATGGCTACACCTTC. It is translated as CASSQIYGYTF.

This chain connects TRBV7-9 to TRBJ1-2; D is ambiguous. Germline values: CDR1 SEHNR, CDR2 FQNEAQ (reference sequence). The V end was cut by 1 base, the J end by 2 bases, with 5 bases between. The CDR3 is made up of 13 amino acids. This chain's CDR3 is CASSLDTNYGYTF. CDR3 in DNA: TGTGCCAGCAGCTTAGACACGAACTATGGCTACACCTTC. Together with reference TRBV7-9 and TRBJ1-2, the CDR3 gives the full variable domain: DTGVSQNPRHKITKRGQNVTFRCDPISEHNRLYWYRQTLGQGPEFLTYFQNEAQLEKSRLLSDRFSAERPKGSFSTLEIQRTEQGDSAMYLCASSLDTNYGYTFGSGTRLTVV.

V usage is TRBV5-8 and J usage is TRBJ2-5; tentative D call: TRBD1 (6 bases). The ends were cut back, 3 bases at V and 2 bases at J, with 14 bases in the middle. The V gene's germline CDR1 is SGHTS and CDR2 YDEGEE. The CDR3 sequence is 15 residues long. The CDR3: CASSSHWGLQETQYF. The CDR3 nucleotides read TGTGCCAGCAGCTCACATTGGGGGCTGCAAGAGACCCAGTACTTC. Using reference TRBV5-8 and TRBJ2-5 for the parts outside the CDR3, the full variable domain is EAGVTQSPTHLIKTRGQQATLRCSPISGHTSVYWYQQALGLGLQFLLWYDEGEERNRGNFPPRFSGRQFPNYSSELNVNALELEDSALYLCASSSHWGLQETQYFGPGTRLLVL.

The V and J genes are TRBV6-5 and TRBJ1-2, with D hard to call. The V end was cut by 2 bases, the J end by 4 bases, with 8 bases between. Germline V lookup: CDR1 MNHEY, CDR2 SVGAGI. This CDR3 spans 13 amino acids. Here the CDR3 reads CASSYASAYGYTF. CDR3 DNA sequence: TGTGCCAGCAGTTACGCAAGCGCCTATGGCTACACCTTC.

The chain joins TRBV5-1 to TRBJ2-2, with 8 nucleotides matching TRBD1. Germline CDR1 is SGHRS and CDR2 is YFSETQ. V shed 3 bases and J 4 bases; nucleotides not matched to a gene: 8. This CDR3 is 16 amino acids long. CDR3 in DNA: TGCGCCAGCAGCTCTCGGGACAGGCTTAGCACCGGGGAGCTGTTTTTT. This codes for CASSSRDRLSTGELFF.

The chain carries TRBV27 and TRBJ2-1; no clear D. The germline V and J ends were trimmed by 0 bases and 2 bases, with 8 bases remaining between them. CDR3 size: 15 residues. The germline V gene encodes CDR1 MNHEY and CDR2 SMNVEV (reference sequence). CDR3 nucleotide sequence: TGTGCCAGCAGTTTATCGATACTAACCTACAATGAGCAGTTCTTC. Its protein product is CASSLSILTYNEQFF.

The chain links TRBV19 to TRBJ1-5, with D unclear. The CDR3 spans 15 residues. Trimming pared 10 bases from V and 0 bases from J, leaving 16 bases between. Germline V gives CDR1 LNHDA, CDR2 SQIVND (reference sequence). The CDR3 DNA is TGTGCCACCCGATGGGCAGCTTATAGCAATCAGCCCCAGCATTTT. Protein product: CATRWAAYSNQPQHF.

The chain employs TRBV2 and TRBJ2-3; 8 bases fit TRBD2. The J segment lost 4 bases and the V segment lost 1 base, leaving 4 bases of the junction unmatched. This CDR3 is 15 amino acids long. CDR1 and CDR2 from the germline V gene are SNHLY and FYNNEI. CDR3 sequence (DNA): TGTGCCAGCAGTGAAGTTACGGGAGGGGCAGATACGCAGTATTTT. Amino acids: CASSEVTGGADTQYF.

The CDR3 loop is CASSHSGKEGYEQYF. CDR3 bases: TGTGCCAGCAGCCATAGCGGGAAAGAGGGCTACGAGCAGTACTTC. The genes are TRBV11-2 and TRBJ2-7, with TRBD2 matching 8 bases. CDR1 is SGHAT and CDR2 is FQNNGV in the germline V gene. The junction had 9 bases not matched to a gene; V was cut back by 5 bases and J by 3 bases. CDR3 length equals 15 residues.

The chain uses TRBV7-2 and TRBJ1-5; tentatively, D is TRBD1 (5 bases). Germline CDR1 reads SGHTA; CDR2 reads FQGNSA. This CDR3 contains 13 residues. V lost 2 bases and J 6 bases, leaving 8 bases between the germline ends. The chain's CDR3 is CASSLPGGQPQHF. The CDR3 coding sequence is TGTGCCAGCAGCTTACCCGGGGGTCAGCCCCAGCATTTT. The complete variable domain, with remaining parts taken from reference TRBV7-2 and TRBJ1-5, reads GAGVSQSPSNKVTEKGKDVELRCDPISGHTALYWYRQSLGQGLEFLIYFQGNSAPDKSGLPSDRFSAERTGGSVSTLTIQRTQQEDSAVYLCASSLPGGQPQHFGDGTRLSIL.

The chain joins TRBV11-3 to TRBJ1-2, with 9 positions matching TRBD1. This CDR3 region has 12 residues. Germline-derived CDR1 and CDR2 are SGHNT and YENEEA. V trimming: 5 bases; J trimming: 14 bases; junction bases outside the gene matches: 9. In nucleotides, the CDR3 is TGTGCCAGCAGCCAGGCGGGGACAGGGTTAACCTTC. The encoded protein is CASSQAGTGLTF.

V usage is TRBV6-4 and J usage is TRBJ2-7; 7 nucleotides match TRBD2. Germline V CDR1 and CDR2: MRHNA, SNTAGT. The CDR3 consists of 15 residues. V lost 11 bases, J lost 1 base, and 14 bases stayed unmatched. CDR3 sequence: CAPKSAGALSYEQYF. Here the CDR3 DNA reads TGTGCCCCTAAGTCCGCGGGAGCACTTTCCTACGAGCAGTACTTC.

The chain links TRBV9 to TRBJ2-7, with a tentative D call TRBD1 (6 bases). V lost 0 bases to trimming and J lost 0 bases, with 13 bases between them. Per germline, CDR1 SGDLS and CDR2 YYNGEE. The CDR3 has 16 amino acids. In nucleotides, the CDR3 is TGTGCCAGCAGCGTAGGGGGGCAGGGGAGCTCCTACGAGCAGTACTTC. It codes for CASSVGGQGSSYEQYF.

The J gene is TRBJ1-1, the V gene TRBV12-5; perhaps TRBD1 as D (5 bases). This CDR3 is 17 amino acids long. V was shortened by 3 bases and J by 0 bases, with 17 bases between the two germline ends. The germline V gene encodes CDR1 LGHNT and CDR2 FRNRAP. The CDR3: CASGFFGGEFMNTEAFF. As DNA, the CDR3 is TGTGCTAGTGGTTTTTTTGGGGGGGAGTTCATGAACACTGAAGCTTTCTTT.

The chain combines TRBV21-1 with TRBJ1-4; whether TRBD1, the table's D call, matches the DNA was not checked. TRBV21-1 constitutes a pseudogene. This CDR3 spans 15 amino acids. CDR3 protein: CASSKGVRMGEKLFF. The CDR3 DNA reads TGTGCCAGCAGCAAAGGGGTCAGGATGGGTGAAAAACTGTTTTTT.